Presented here are 24 T cell receptor beta chains from one specimen sequenced in a study of cytomegalovirus exposure and HLA in healthy donors. 60 Vbeta and 13 Jbeta primers were used in PCR. The data were produced by immunoSEQ multiplex PCR, yet TCRdb's version contains in-frame clones alone and is incomplete. The table lists 150,000 to 200,000 clones, nearly 80% of them singletons. Sequences were obtained from PBMCs. These receptors were collected from a woman in her twenties or thirties in good health and CMV-seropositive.

This clone has just a few counts. One junction end disagrees with the germline gene, perhaps due to a read error. The chain couples TRBV7-7 to TRBJ2-2, with TRBD2 as a possible D gene (6 bases). This CDR3 spans 14 amino acids. Per the germline V gene, CDR1 is SSHAT and CDR2 is FNYEAQ (reference sequence). The CDR3 DNA is TGTGCTAGCAGCTTTGGGGGGATCACCGGGGAGCTGTTTTTT. Amino acid sequence: CASSFGGITGELFF. The complete variable domain, with remaining parts taken from reference TRBV7-7 and TRBJ2-2, reads GAGVSQSPRYKVTKRGQDVTLRCDPISSHATLYWYQQALGQGPEFLTYFNYEAQPDKSGLPSDRFSAERPEGSISTLTIQRTEQRDSAMYRCASSFGGITGELFFGEGSRLTVL.

This clone was recorded a few times. This chain uses TRBV7-9 with TRBJ2-7; 11 bases are a match to TRBD2. The length of the CDR3 is 14 residues. Germline V gene data show CDR1 as SEHNR and CDR2 as FQNEAQ (reference sequence). Trimming cost V 6 bases and J 5 bases; bases outside gene matches: 6. The CDR3 DNA reads as TGTGCCAGCAGACAGACTAGCGGGGCTGACGAGCAGTACTTC. Its protein product is CASRQTSGADEQYF.

The chain is built from TRBV4-3 and TRBJ2-5, with D unclear. V shed 5 bases and J shed 9 bases, with 16 bases lying between them. Germline V gene data show CDR1 as LGHNA and CDR2 as YSLEER. The CDR3 length is 13 residues. CDR3 loop: CASSRNRPAPQYF. CDR3 DNA sequence: TGCGCCAGCAGCAGAAACAGACCTGCCCCCCAGTACTTC.

The genes are TRBV4-3 and TRBJ2-5; possibly TRBD1 for D (5 bases). Trimming stripped 3 bases from V and 0 bases from J, with 11 bases between. The CDR3 consists of 15 residues. Per the germline V gene, CDR1 is LGHNA and CDR2 is YSLEER. CDR3 in DNA: TGCGCCAGCAGCCACACAAGCAGGGACCAAGAGACCCAGTACTTC. Residues: CASSHTSRDQETQYF.

The chain uses TRBV9 and TRBJ1-1; a weak D match, TRBD1 (6 bases). The CDR3 consists of 14 residues. Between the trimmed V and J ends, which lost 4 bases and 1 base, there was a span of 11 bases. Germline V lookup: CDR1 SGDLS, CDR2 YYNGEE. CDR3 sequence (DNA): TGTGCCAGCAGCACCACAGGGAGGAACACTGAAGCTTTCTTT. Protein product: CASSTTGRNTEAFF.

The chain carries TRBV5-6 and TRBJ1-2; 12 bases are shared with TRBD1. CDR1 SGHDT and CDR2 YYEEEE come from the germline V gene. This CDR3 is 18 amino acids long. Trimming at V came to 4 bases and at J to 0 bases, leaving 10 bases not matched to a gene. CDR3 in DNA: TGTGCCAGCAGCGCGGTAGGAGGGACAGGGGGCTCTAACTATGGCTACACCTTC. It is translated as CASSAVGGTGGSNYGYTF. Together with reference TRBV5-6 and TRBJ1-2, the CDR3 gives the full variable domain: DAGVTQSPTHLIKTRGQQVTLRCSPKSGHDTVSWYQQALGQGPQFIFQYYEEEERQRGNFPDRFSGHQFPNYSSELNVNALLLGDSALYLCASSAVGGTGGSNYGYTFGSGTRLTVV.

V and J are TRBV27 and TRBJ2-3; TRBD2 is a possible D gene (5 bases). CDR1 MNHEY and CDR2 SMNVEV come from the germline V gene (reference sequence). The CDR3 contains 13 residues. V was trimmed by 3 bases and J by 7 bases, leaving 11 bases between them. The CDR3 DNA reads as TGTGCCAGCAGTTTGTCGGGGATTAATACGCAGTATTTT. Amino acids: CASSLSGINTQYF.

This rearrangement joins TRBV19 to TRBJ1-2; no reliable D call. CDR1 and CDR2 from the germline V gene are LNHDA and SQIVND (reference sequence). V lost 5 bases, J lost 14 bases, and 21 bases lay in between. The CDR3 runs 13 residues. CDR3 nucleotides: TGTGCCAGTAGTCCCGCCAACCCGTACGGAGGGACCTTC. Translated: CASSPANPYGGTF.

In DNA, the CDR3 is TGTGCCATCAGTGGTCAGGGCGGAACCCGGGTAGATACGCAGTATTTT. It specifies CAISGQGGTRVDTQYF. The rearrangement joins TRBV10-3 to TRBJ2-3; D perhaps matches TRBD1 (5 bases). Germline loops: CDR1 ENHRY, CDR2 SYGVKD. V was cut by 4 bases and J by 5 bases, with 19 bases left in between. The CDR3 contains 16 residues.

The chain has TRBV19 and TRBJ1-1; a possible D gene is TRBD1 (5 bases). V shed 6 bases and J shed 11 bases, with 22 bases lying between them. Per the germline V gene, CDR1 is LNHDA and CDR2 is SQIVND (reference sequence). The CDR3 spans 14 residues. DNA of the CDR3: TGTGCCAGTAGCGATTACGGGGGACCTATGAAGGCTTTCTTT. Translation gives CASSDYGGPMKAFF.

The chain combines TRBV5-6 with TRBJ1-4; D is perhaps TRBD1 (5 bases). The CDR3 has 16 residues. The V gene's germline CDR1 is SGHDT and CDR2 YYEEEE. The V end was cut by 2 bases, the J end by 6 bases, with 17 bases between. Here the CDR3 reads CASSFGGGASYEKLFF. The DNA of the CDR3 is TGTGCCAGCAGCTTTGGGGGGGGAGCGAGTTATGAAAAACTGTTTTTT.

The rearrangement uses TRBV4-1 and TRBJ1-5; no definite D call. This CDR3 region has 15 residues. Looked up from germline, CDR1 is MGHRA and CDR2 is YSYEKL. V lost 1 base, J lost 0 bases, and 7 bases lay in between. As DNA, the CDR3 is TGCGCCAGCAGCCAAGCACGGTATAGCAATCAGCCCCAGCATTTT. This codes for CASSQARYSNQPQHF.

The gene calls are TRBV27 and TRBJ1-1; tentatively, D is TRBD1 (5 bases). From germline, CDR1 is MNHEY and CDR2 SMNVEV (reference sequence). Trimming took off 2 bases at V and 2 bases at J, with 12 bases between the two ends. This CDR3 comprises 15 residues. CDR3 nucleotide sequence: TGTGCCAGCAGTTTAGGAACAGGTAGAAACACTGAAGCTTTCTTT. It encodes CASSLGTGRNTEAFF.

The chain carries TRBV9 and TRBJ2-7; 9 nucleotides align to TRBD1. The junction had 5 bases not matched to a gene; V was cut back by 4 bases and J by 3 bases. CDR1 is SGDLS, CDR2 YYNGEE, per germline. This CDR3 contains 14 residues. CDR3 sequence: CASSPGTGIYEQYF. The CDR3 DNA is TGTGCCAGCAGCCCCGGGACAGGGATCTACGAGCAGTACTTC.

The chain couples TRBV18 to TRBJ2-6; D perhaps matches TRBD1 (6 bases). Trimming shortened V by 3 bases and J by 0 bases, and 12 bases separated the two germline ends. CDR1 is KGHSH and CDR2 is LQKENI in the germline V gene. CDR3 length equals 17 residues. CDR3 DNA: TGTGCCAGCTCACCCACAGGGCCCTTCTCTGGGGCCAACGTCCTGACTTTC. Translated: CASSPTGPFSGANVLTF.

V gene TRBV19 combines with J gene TRBJ2-7, with D perhaps TRBD2 (6 bases). Germline-derived CDR1 and CDR2 are LNHDA and SQIVND (reference sequence). The CDR3 has 13 residues. Deletions cut 6 bases from V and 2 bases from J, with 11 bases between. The CDR3 DNA is TGTGCCAGTAGCCGGGGAGGCCCCTACGAGCAGTACTTC. This sequence encodes CASSRGGPYEQYF. Supplemented by reference TRBV19 and TRBJ2-7, the full variable domain reads DGGITQSPKYLFRKEGQNVTLSCEQNLNHDAMYWYRQDPGQGLRLIYYSQIVNDFQKGDIAEGYSVSREKKESFPLTVTSAQKNPTAFYLCASSRGGPYEQYFGPGTRLTVT.

V is TRBV9 and J is TRBJ2-1; TRBD2 might be the D (6 bases). The CDR3 contains 13 residues. Per the germline V gene, CDR1 is SGDLS and CDR2 is YYNGEE. V lost 3 bases and J 10 bases, leaving 14 bases between the germline ends. The CDR3 spells CASSEVGLSEQFF. CDR3 coding DNA: TGTGCCAGCAGCGAGGTGGGACTCAGCGAGCAGTTCTTC. Filled out from reference TRBV9 and TRBJ2-1, the complete variable domain reads DSGVTQTPKHLITATGQRVTLRCSPRSGDLSVYWYQQSLDQGLQFLIQYYNGEERAKGNILERFSAQQFPDLHSELNLSSLELGDSALYFCASSEVGLSEQFFGPGTRLTVL.

The chain combines TRBV5-6 with TRBJ2-7; D gene ambiguous. V gave up 0 bases and J gave up 2 bases, with 12 bases separating them. CDR1 is SGHDT, CDR2 YYEEEE, per germline. The CDR3 is made up of 15 amino acids. DNA of the CDR3: TGTGCCAGCAGCTTGGACAGAAGTTTAACCTACGAGCAGTACTTC. Translating gives CASSLDRSLTYEQYF.

The chain is built from TRBV28 and TRBJ2-7; TRBD1 aligns across 7 bases. Germline CDR1 is MDHEN and CDR2 is SYDVKM. V was pared by 5 bases and J by 3 bases, with 4 bases of the junction left unmatched. The CDR3 has 13 residues. CDR3 amino acids: CASSTDRVYEQYF. The CDR3 DNA is TGTGCCAGCAGTACCGACAGGGTCTACGAGCAGTACTTC.

This clone was seen a handful of times. The chain employs TRBV5-5 and TRBJ2-2; TRBD2 might be the D (7 bases). V was shortened by 3 bases and J by 3 bases, with 12 bases between the two germline ends. The germline CDR1 and CDR2 sequences are SGHKS and YYEKEE (reference sequence). The CDR3 is 15 residues long. The CDR3 DNA reads TGTGCCAGCAGCTCGGCGGGGGCCTACACCGGGGAGCTGTTTTTT. It is translated as CASSSAGAYTGELFF. Full variable domain (remainder filled in from reference TRBV5-5 and TRBJ2-2): DAGVTQSPTHLIKTRGQQVTLRCSPISGHKSVSWYQQVLGQGPQFIFQYYEKEERGRGNFPDRFSARQFPNYSSELNVNALLLGDSALYLCASSSAGAYTGELFFGEGSRLTVL.

The V call is TRBV2, the J call TRBJ2-2; D possibly corresponds to TRBD2 (5 bases). The CDR3 is 13 residues long. The germline V gene has CDR1 SNHLY and CDR2 FYNNEI. Trimming cost V 0 bases and J 7 bases, with 6 bases left between them. The CDR3 DNA follows: TGTGCCAGCAGTGAAGCCCGGGACGGGGAGCTGTTTTTT. This translates into CASSEARDGELFF.

The chain recombines TRBV4-1 with TRBJ2-3; possible D gene TRBD2, 6 bases. The germline V gene has CDR1 MGHRA and CDR2 YSYEKL. Between the trimmed V and J ends, which lost 0 bases and 1 base, there was a span of 14 bases. This CDR3 is 17 amino acids long. CDR3 sequence: CASSQDPGSYGTDTQYF. CDR3 sequence (DNA): TGCGCCAGCAGCCAAGATCCCGGGAGTTACGGCACAGATACGCAGTATTTT.

Here the CDR3 DNA reads TGTGCCAGCAGAATCGGGCCGGCTAGCCGCTCCTACAATGAGCAGTTCTTC. It translates to CASRIGPASRSYNEQFF. The rearrangement joins TRBV27 to TRBJ2-1; weak D call: TRBD2 (5 bases). Trimming cost V 6 bases and J 0 bases, with 18 bases left between them. Per the germline V gene, CDR1 is MNHEY and CDR2 is SMNVEV (reference sequence). This CDR3 has 17 residues.

This chain links TRBV19 with TRBJ2-1; TRBD2 matches at 12 bases. Germline V gene data show CDR1 as LNHDA and CDR2 as SQIVND (reference sequence). V dropped 5 bases and J dropped 0; count of bases not matched to a gene: 14. The CDR3 totals 20 residues. CDR3 sequence reads: CASSYQQLAGGHSSYNEQFF. The CDR3 nucleotides are TGTGCCAGTAGTTACCAACAACTAGCGGGGGGCCACAGCTCCTACAATGAGCAGTTCTTC.